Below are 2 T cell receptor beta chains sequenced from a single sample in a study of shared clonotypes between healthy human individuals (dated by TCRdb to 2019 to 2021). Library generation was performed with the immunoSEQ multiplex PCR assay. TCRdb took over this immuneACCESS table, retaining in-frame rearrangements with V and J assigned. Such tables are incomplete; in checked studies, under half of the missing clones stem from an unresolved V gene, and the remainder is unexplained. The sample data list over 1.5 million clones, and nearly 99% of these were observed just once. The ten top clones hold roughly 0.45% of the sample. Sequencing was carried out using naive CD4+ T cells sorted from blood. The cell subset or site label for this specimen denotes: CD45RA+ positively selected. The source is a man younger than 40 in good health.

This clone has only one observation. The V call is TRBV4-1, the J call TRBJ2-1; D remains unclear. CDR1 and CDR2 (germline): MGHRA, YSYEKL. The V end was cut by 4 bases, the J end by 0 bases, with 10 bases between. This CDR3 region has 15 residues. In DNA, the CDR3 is TGCGCCAGCAGCCCCCCTACGAACTCCTACAATGAGCAGTTCTTC. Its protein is CASSPPTNSYNEQFF.

The CDR3 sequence: CAWTPHGRPMGKGTYEQYF. The CDR3 nucleotides read TGTGCCTGGACCCCTCATGGGAGACCTATGGGGAAAGGGACCTACGAGCAGTACTTC. The chain employs TRBV30 and TRBJ2-7; possible D gene TRBD2, 5 bases. Between the trimmed V and J ends, which lost 4 bases and 2 bases, there was a span of 30 bases. Germline V gives CDR1 GTSNPN, CDR2 SVGIG (reference sequence). This CDR3 has 19 amino acids.